This note documents a single T cell receptor (beta chain) sequence. The antigen is unknown. A single base separates this from a much larger clone, so it may be a read error. The conserved phenylalanine or tryptophan is not found at the CDR3 terminus, so this likely reflects a read error. The data were taken from a study of Graves' ophthalmopathy and Graves' hyperthyroidism. Notes on the study in general: In blood appeared most of the expanded thyroid clonotypes whose frequency exceeded 0.001.

Aged 18 to 65, the patients with hyperthyroidism had under 2 months' duration and were newly diagnosed. For repertoire sequencing, the TCR beta CDR3 regions were amplified from RNA transcripts. First-round RT-PCR employed HTBI primers, with a second-round multiplex PCR after it. Via MiXCR, TCRdb re-called the multiplex PCR reads, giving one row per CDR3 protein. This sample has 450,000 to 600,000 distinct CDR3 sequences, with under 45% found just once. The CDR3 totals 13 residues. V dropped 6 bases and J dropped 6; count of bases not matched to a gene: 7. Germline CDR1 and CDR2: SGHTA and FQGNSA. J is TRBJ2-7 and V is TRBV7-2, with TRBD1 matching over 8 bases. The sequence derives from an adult man with Graves' hyperthyroidism. Source material: peripheral blood or thyroid tissue (not recorded which). This CDR3 is CASSTGGRAEQYL. CDR3 sequence (DNA): TGTGCCAGCAGTACAGGGGGAAGGGCCGAGCAGTACCTC.